Below, one T cell receptor (beta chain) is given with its context. What it binds is unknown. Germline V gives CDR1 LNHDA, CDR2 SQIVND (reference sequence). The trim removed 9 bases at V and 0 bases at J, leaving 6 bases unmatched. This CDR3 is 15 amino acids long. This entry belongs to a study of PD-1 blockade in mismatch repair-deficient tumors. Profiled with immunoSEQ multiplex PCR; TCRdb holds only in-frame clones, not every one. Here the sample spans about 51,000 clones, over 70% being singletons. General study points: After pembrolizumab, tumor-resident clones rose rapidly, then generally contracted before radiologic responses.

This chain connects TRBV19 to TRBJ2-3; 10 bases match TRBD2. This clonotype was sampled from an adult with mismatch repair-deficient cancer. The specimen was peripheral blood, collected approximately 18 weeks after starting pembrolizumab. CDR3 nucleotide sequence: TGTGCCAGCCAGCTACTAGCGGGGAGCACAGATACGCAGTATTTT. It codes for CASQLLAGSTDTQYF.